The 12 T cell receptor beta chains in this list originate from one sample, sequenced in a study of cytomegalovirus exposure and HLA in healthy donors. PCR involved 60 Vbeta and 13 Jbeta primers. The method was immunoSEQ multiplex PCR; TCRdb's version includes in-frame clones alone and lacks a portion of them. The sample has under 150,000 clones, about four fifths seen once. The sequenced material came from PBMCs. Receptor source: a man aged 25-45 years in good health and CMV-seronegative.

V usage is TRBV7-9 and J usage is TRBJ1-1; the D gene is possibly TRBD1 (6 bases). V gave up 1 base and J gave up 1 base, with 7 bases separating them. The CDR3 runs to 14 residues. CDR1 and CDR2 (germline): SEHNR, FQNEAQ (reference sequence). The CDR3 bases are TGTGCCAGCAGCTTAGAACAGGGGAACACTGAAGCTTTCTTT. The encoded protein is CASSLEQGNTEAFF.

The V call is TRBV2, the J call TRBJ2-5, with no clear D. CDR1 and CDR2 (germline): SNHLY, FYNNEI. The V end lost 3 bases, the J end lost 5 bases, and 7 bases lay between the germline ends. The CDR3 runs 12 residues. This chain's CDR3 is CASSEVAETQYF. In DNA, the CDR3 is TGTGCCAGCAGTGAGGTAGCTGAGACCCAGTACTTC. Full variable domain (missing parts from reference TRBV2 and TRBJ2-5): EPEVTQTPSHQVTQMGQEVILRCVPISNHLYFYWYRQILGQKVEFLVSFYNNEISEKSEIFDDQFSVERPDGSNFTLKIRSTKLEDSAMYFCASSEVAETQYFGPGTRLLVL.

Details on this clone: Germline and junction disagree at one end, which may indicate a read error. The gene calls are TRBV7-3 and TRBJ1-2; 8 bases are shared with TRBD1. Germline-derived CDR1 and CDR2 are SGHTA and FQGTGA. This CDR3 has 13 amino acids. The CDR3: CSSSSQGAGGYTF. The CDR3 bases are TGTTCCAGCAGCTCTCAGGGGGCGGGTGGCTACACCTTC.

The rearrangement links TRBV4-1 to TRBJ1-2; D uncertain. CDR3 length: 13 amino acids. CDR1 and CDR2 (germline): MGHRA, YSYEKL. Trimming shortened V by 0 bases and J by 4 bases, and 6 bases separated the two germline ends. As DNA, the CDR3 is TGCGCCAGCAGCCAAGATGTGGCCTATGGCTACACCTTC. Amino acid sequence: CASSQDVAYGYTF.

The rearrangement links TRBV19 to TRBJ2-5, with 8 bases matching TRBD1. The V segment lost 10 bases and the J segment 5 bases; nucleotides outside the gene matches: 12. Germline V gene lookup returns CDR1 LNHDA and CDR2 SQIVND (reference sequence). This CDR3 region has 14 residues. CDR3 sequence reads: CATKRTGLGETQYF. The CDR3 nucleotides are TGTGCCACAAAGAGGACAGGGCTTGGGGAGACCCAGTACTTC.

The chain carries TRBV28 and TRBJ1-1, with 8 bases matching TRBD1. Trimming at V came to 4 bases and at J to 4 bases, leaving 5 bases not matched to a gene. This CDR3 is built from 14 residues. The V gene's germline CDR1 is MDHEN and CDR2 SYDVKM. CDR3 bases: TGTGCCAGCAGTTCGTCAGGGGGCGCCACTGAAGCTTTCTTT. It yields the protein CASSSSGGATEAFF.

The rearrangement links TRBV27 to TRBJ1-1, with unresolved D. The CDR3 loop spans 14 amino acids. V lost 0 bases and J 4 bases, leaving 9 bases between the germline ends. Germline V gives CDR1 MNHEY, CDR2 SMNVEV (reference sequence). The CDR3 protein is CASSLSVSGTEAFF. As DNA, the CDR3 is TGTGCCAGCAGTTTATCGGTTTCAGGCACTGAAGCTTTCTTT.

This clone was found once. The rearrangement uses TRBV4-2 and TRBJ2-3; D unclear. There are 13 residues in the CDR3. Germline CDR1 and CDR2: LGHNA and YNFKEQ. Trimming pared 1 base from V and 2 bases from J, leaving 4 bases between. The CDR3, as DNA: TGTGCCAGCAGCCAAGGAGACACAGATACGCAGTATTTT. It encodes CASSQGDTDTQYF.

The chain couples TRBV27 to TRBJ1-1; the D gene is possibly TRBD1 (6 bases). This CDR3 has 15 amino acids. Trimming shortened V by 2 bases and J by 1 base, and 11 bases separated the two germline ends. The germline gives CDR1 MNHEY, CDR2 SMNVEV (reference sequence). CDR3 loop: CASSLTRGQNTEAFF. In nucleotides, the CDR3 is TGTGCCAGCAGTTTAACCAGGGGACAGAACACTGAAGCTTTCTTT.

This chain joins TRBV28 and TRBJ1-5; unclear D gene. V was pared by 5 bases and J by 0 bases, with 8 bases between. Looked up from germline, CDR1 is MDHEN and CDR2 is SYDVKM. This CDR3 comprises 14 residues. CDR3 residues: CASSPPNSNQPQHF. As DNA, the CDR3 is TGTGCCAGCAGTCCCCCTAATAGCAATCAGCCCCAGCATTTT. Complete variable domain (other parts from reference TRBV28 and TRBJ1-5): DVKVTQSSRYLVKRTGEKVFLECVQDMDHENMFWYRQDPGLGLRLIYFSYDVKMKEKGDIPEGYSVSREKKERFSLILESASTNQTSMYLCASSPPNSNQPQHFGDGTRLSIL.

The chain couples TRBV29-1 to TRBJ2-4, with 8 bases aligning to TRBD1. The V gene end was trimmed by 0 bases and the J gene end by 9 bases; junction bases not matched to a gene: 10. The CDR3 contains 15 residues. Germline V gives CDR1 SQVTM, CDR2 ANQGSEA. This chain's CDR3 is CSVEDRDRSEAIQYF. In nucleotides, the CDR3 is TGCAGCGTTGAAGACAGGGACAGGAGCGAGGCCATTCAGTACTTC.

This clone appeared a few times. The chain has TRBV7-6 and TRBJ2-7; 9 bases line up with TRBD2. CDR3 length: 15 amino acids. The germline gives CDR1 SGHVS, CDR2 FNYEAQ. With 7 bases clipped from V and 3 bases from J, the junction kept 10 bases outside the gene matches. The DNA for the CDR3 is TGTGCCAGCACCACTTCTAGCGGGACTAGCTACGAGCAGTACTTC. It codes for CASTTSSGTSYEQYF. Based on the CDR3 plus reference TRBV7-6 and TRBJ2-7, the full variable domain is GAGVSQSPRYKVTKRGQDVALRCDPISGHVSLYWYRQALGQGPEFLTYFNYEAQQDKSGLPNDRFSAERPEGSISTLTIQRTEQRDSAMYRCASTTSSGTSYEQYFGPGTRLTVT.